This TCR beta chain was captured by sequencing in a study of CD8 T cells in ankylosing spondylitis. Study findings and constraints: Disease-associated clones were CD8+ and fairly uncommon in peripheral blood. It appeared that ankylosing spondylitis blood was characterized by a TCR beta motif of several highly homologous variants.

This clonotype showed up many times. Its antigen remains unidentified. A single record per CDR3 protein comes from TCRdb applying MiXCR to the 5' RACE reads. The table has about 450,000 distinct CDR3 sequences, 25% to 30% seen once. Germline V gives CDR1 LGHNA, CDR2 YNFKEQ. The CDR3 is made up of 16 amino acids. Trimming took 4 bases from V and 4 from J, leaving 18 bases between them. The specimen was blood, either unsorted or a sorted T cell fraction (not recorded which). The origin of this receptor is a male donor with ankylosing spondylitis. This chain joins TRBV4-2 and TRBJ2-3; the D gene is possibly TRBD2 (6 bases). CDR3 protein: CASSPRSAGSADTQYF. In DNA, the CDR3 is TGTGCCAGCAGCCCACGATCGGCGGGGTCAGCAGATACGCAGTATTTT.